The T cell receptor beta chain under discussion was sequenced for a study of shared clonotypes between healthy human individuals. The wider study: Three plates each covered CD4 naive and memory; CD8 naive two, CD8 memory one.

Assay: immunoSEQ multiplex PCR; the TCRdb copy retains only in-frame clones and omits some. This sample has 2 million to 3 million clones, with over 85% found just once. CD4+ cells yielded CD45RA+ naive and CD45RA-negative memory subsets. To note about this clone: This specimen includes other DNA sequences encoding the same CDR3.

CDR1 is GTSNPN, CDR2 SVGIG, per germline (reference sequence). The CDR3 is 14 amino acids. After removal of 3 bases from V and 0 bases from J, the junction contained 3 bases not matched to a gene. The rearrangement links TRBV30 to TRBJ2-3, with 7 bases lining up with TRBD2. Source material: naive CD4+ T cells from PBMCs. Subset described: CD45RA+ positively selected. The TCR comes from a young man in good health. Some clones in this sample may be carry-over from other donors' samples. CDR3 coding DNA: TGTGCCTGGAGATTAGCGGGCAGCACAGATACGCAGTATTTT. Protein sequence: CAWRLAGSTDTQYF.